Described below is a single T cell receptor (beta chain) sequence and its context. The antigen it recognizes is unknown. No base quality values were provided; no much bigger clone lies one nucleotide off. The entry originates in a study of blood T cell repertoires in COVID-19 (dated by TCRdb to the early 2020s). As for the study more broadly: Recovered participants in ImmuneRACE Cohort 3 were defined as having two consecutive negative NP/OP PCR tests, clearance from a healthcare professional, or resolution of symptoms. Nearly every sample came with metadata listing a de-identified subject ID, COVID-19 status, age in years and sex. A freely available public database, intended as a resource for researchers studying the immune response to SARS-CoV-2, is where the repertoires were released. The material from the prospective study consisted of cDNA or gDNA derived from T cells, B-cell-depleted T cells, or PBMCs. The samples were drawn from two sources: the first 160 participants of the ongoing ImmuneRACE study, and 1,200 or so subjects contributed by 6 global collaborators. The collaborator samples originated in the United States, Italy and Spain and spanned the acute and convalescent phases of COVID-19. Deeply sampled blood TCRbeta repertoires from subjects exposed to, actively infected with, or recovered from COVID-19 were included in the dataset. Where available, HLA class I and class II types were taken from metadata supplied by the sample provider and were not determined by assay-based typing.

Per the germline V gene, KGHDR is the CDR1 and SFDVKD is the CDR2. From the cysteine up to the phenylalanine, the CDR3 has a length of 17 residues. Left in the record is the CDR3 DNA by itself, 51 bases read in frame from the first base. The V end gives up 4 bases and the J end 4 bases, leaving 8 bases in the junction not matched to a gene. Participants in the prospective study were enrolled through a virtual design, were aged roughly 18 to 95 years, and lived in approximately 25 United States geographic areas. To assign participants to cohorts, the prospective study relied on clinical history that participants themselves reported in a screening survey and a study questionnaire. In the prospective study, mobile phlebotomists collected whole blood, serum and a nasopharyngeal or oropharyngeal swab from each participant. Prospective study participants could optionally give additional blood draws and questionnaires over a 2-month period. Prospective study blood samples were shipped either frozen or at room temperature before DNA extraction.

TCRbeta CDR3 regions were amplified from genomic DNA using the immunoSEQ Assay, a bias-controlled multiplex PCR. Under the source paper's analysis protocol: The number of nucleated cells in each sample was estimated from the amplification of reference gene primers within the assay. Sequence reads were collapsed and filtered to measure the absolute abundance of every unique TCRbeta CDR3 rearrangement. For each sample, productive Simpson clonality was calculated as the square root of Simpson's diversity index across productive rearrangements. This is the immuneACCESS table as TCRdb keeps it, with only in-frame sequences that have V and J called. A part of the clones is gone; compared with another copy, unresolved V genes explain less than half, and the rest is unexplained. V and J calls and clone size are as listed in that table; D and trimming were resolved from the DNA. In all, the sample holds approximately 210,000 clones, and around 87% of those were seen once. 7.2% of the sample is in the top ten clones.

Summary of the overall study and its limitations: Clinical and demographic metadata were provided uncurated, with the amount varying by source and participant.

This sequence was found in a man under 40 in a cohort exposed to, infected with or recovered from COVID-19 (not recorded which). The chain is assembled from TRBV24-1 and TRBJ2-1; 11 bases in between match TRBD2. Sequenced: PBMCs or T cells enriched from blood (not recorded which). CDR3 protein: CATSETSGTSGYNEQFF. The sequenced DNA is TGTGCCACCAGTGAAACCTCCGGGACTAGCGGTTACAATGAGCAGTTCTTC.